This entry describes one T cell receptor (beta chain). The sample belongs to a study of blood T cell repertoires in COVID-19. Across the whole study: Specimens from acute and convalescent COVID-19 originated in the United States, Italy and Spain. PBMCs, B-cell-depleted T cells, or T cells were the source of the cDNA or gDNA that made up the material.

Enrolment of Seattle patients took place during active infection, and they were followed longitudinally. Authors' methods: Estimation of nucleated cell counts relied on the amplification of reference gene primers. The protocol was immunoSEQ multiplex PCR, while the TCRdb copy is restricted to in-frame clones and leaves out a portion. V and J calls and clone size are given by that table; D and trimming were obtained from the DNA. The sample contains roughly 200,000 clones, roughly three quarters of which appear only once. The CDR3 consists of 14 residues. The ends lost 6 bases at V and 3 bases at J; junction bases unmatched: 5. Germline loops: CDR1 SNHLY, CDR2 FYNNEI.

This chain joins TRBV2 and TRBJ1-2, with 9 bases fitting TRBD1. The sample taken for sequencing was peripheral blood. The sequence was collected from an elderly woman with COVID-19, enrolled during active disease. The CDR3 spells CASRTTGGDYGYTF. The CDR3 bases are TGTGCCAGCAGAACTACAGGGGGCGACTATGGCTACACCTTC.